This T cell receptor (beta chain) derives from a study of blood T cell repertoires in COVID-19. The overall study: Donors in the United States, Italy and Spain gave samples during acute or convalescent COVID-19.

This CDR3 is built from 14 residues. The V gene's germline CDR1 is LNHDA and CDR2 SQIVND (reference sequence). Unmatched junction bases numbered 3, after V lost 5 bases and J lost 4 bases. In the original workflow: Amplification from reference gene primers served as the basis for estimated nucleated cell counts. Profiling relied on immunoSEQ multiplex PCR, and the TCRdb table lists in-frame clones only, not all of them. That table gives V, J and clone size, and the DNA gave D and trimming. The table lists about 88,000 clones, over 65% of them singletons. The TCR comes from a woman aged 70-85 years with acute or convalescent COVID-19. The chain combines TRBV19 with TRBJ2-1, with 9 bases lining up with TRBD2. Sequencing was done on a sample of peripheral blood. The CDR3 DNA follows: TGTGCCAGTAGTCTAACTAGCGGGTACAATGAGCAGTTCTTC. Residues: CASSLTSGYNEQFF.